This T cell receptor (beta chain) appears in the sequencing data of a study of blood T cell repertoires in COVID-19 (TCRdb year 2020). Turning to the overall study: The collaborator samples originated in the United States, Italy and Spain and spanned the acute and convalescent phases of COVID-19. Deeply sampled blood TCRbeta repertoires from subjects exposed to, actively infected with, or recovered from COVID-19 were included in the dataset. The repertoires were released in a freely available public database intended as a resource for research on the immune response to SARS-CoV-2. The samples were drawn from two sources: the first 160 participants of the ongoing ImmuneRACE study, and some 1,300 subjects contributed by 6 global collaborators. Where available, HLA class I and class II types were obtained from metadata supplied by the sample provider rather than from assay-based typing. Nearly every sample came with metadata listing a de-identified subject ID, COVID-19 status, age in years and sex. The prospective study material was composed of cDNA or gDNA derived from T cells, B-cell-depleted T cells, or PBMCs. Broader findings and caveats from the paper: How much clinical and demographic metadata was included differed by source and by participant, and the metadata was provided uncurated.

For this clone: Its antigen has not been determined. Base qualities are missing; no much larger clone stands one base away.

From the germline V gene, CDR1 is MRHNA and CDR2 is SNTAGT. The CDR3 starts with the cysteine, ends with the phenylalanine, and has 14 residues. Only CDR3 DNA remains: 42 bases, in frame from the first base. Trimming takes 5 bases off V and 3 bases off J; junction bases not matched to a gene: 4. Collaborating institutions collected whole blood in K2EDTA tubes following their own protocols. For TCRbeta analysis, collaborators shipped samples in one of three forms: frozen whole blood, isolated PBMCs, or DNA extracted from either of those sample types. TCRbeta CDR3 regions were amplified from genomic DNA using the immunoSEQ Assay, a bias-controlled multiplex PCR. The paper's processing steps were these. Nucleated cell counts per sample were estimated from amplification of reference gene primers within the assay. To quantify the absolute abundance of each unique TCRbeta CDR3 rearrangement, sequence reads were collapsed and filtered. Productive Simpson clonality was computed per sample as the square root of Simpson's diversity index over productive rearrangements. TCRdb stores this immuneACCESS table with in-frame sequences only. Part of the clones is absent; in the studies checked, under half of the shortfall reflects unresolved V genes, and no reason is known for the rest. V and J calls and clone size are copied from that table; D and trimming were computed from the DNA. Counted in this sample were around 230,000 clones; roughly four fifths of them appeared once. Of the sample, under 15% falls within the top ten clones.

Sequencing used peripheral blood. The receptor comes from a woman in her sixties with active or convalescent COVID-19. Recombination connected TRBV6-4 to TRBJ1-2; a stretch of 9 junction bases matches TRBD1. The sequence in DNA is TGTGCCAGCAGTCCGGGACAGGGATACTATGGCTACACCTTC. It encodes CASSPGQGYYGYTF.